The clone carrying this T cell receptor beta chain occurred many times. Its specificity is not known. The CDR3 is made up of 13 amino acids. With 3 bases removed from V and 2 bases from J, the gap between germline ends came to 7 bases. These data are taken from a study of T cells after yellow fever vaccination. Study information: Preparation used SMART-Seq v4 Ultra Low Input for the low-cell-number fractions.

TCRdb used MiXCR to reprocess the 5' RACE reads, holding one entry per CDR3 protein. The sample has approximately 69,000 distinct CDR3 sequences, under 6.5% seen once. General study points: Peaking on day 5 versus 15, the secondary response was faster but weaker. Abundant bulk-population clonotypes could contaminate the FACS-sorted repertoires.

Sequenced material: CD4+ T cells sorted from PBMCs, taken roughly 15 days after the first yellow fever vaccination. The receptor's source is a man aged 18-30 years who received the YFV17D yellow fever vaccine. The V call is TRBV12-3 or TRBV12-4, the J call TRBJ1-1; D unresolved. The CDR3: CASSFSSNTEAFF. In DNA form, the CDR3 reads TGTGCCAGCAGTTTCAGTTCCAACACTGAAGCTTTCTTT.